This TCR beta chain was captured in a study of spatial heterogeneity in lung cancer. This clonotype was seen once. This beta chain is an unintended read in a library built for alpha chains; its size means little. The junction had 7 bases not matched to a gene; V was cut back by 0 bases and J by 5 bases. The length of the CDR3 is 16 residues. Individual TCR cDNA molecules each bore their own unique molecular identifier. TCRdb re-called the 5' RACE reads with MiXCR, one entry per CDR3 protein. This sample has about 10,000 distinct CDR3 sequences, with less than 4% found just once. Specified time point: sample taken at primary tumor resection. Tumor, nontumor lung or frozen PBMC supplied whole RNA, sequenced without sorting.

Source: PBMCs, taken at surgery. The chain couples TRBV23-1 to TRBJ2-5; 9 positions agree with TRBD1. TRBV23-1 has ORF status, its function being uncertain. The TCR originated in a female donor with early-stage non-small cell lung cancer. The CDR3 DNA reads as TGCGCCAGCAGTCAATCGGGGGGACAGGGAGGGGAGACCCAGTACTTC. This gives the protein CASSQSGGQGGETQYF.